The rows below give T cell receptor beta chains drawn from one sample of a study of T cell responses to AZD1222 COVID-19 vaccine. Some clones are missing from TCRdb's copy, which holds only in-frame ones; the method was immunoSEQ multiplex PCR. The sample contains around 160,000 clones, approximately 94% of which appear only once. Sequenced here: peripheral blood, sampled on day 0 of AZD1222 vaccination. The receptors were sampled from an adult in good health. Each CDR3 is given with its conserved first and last residue. The order of the fields is CDR3 protein, CDR3 DNA, J gene, V gene, CDR3 length, clone size, D gene. A D gene is named only where the DNA matches it firmly. A row's size may be missing; if present it is once, few, many or a size class.

CDR3 protein: CASRRTSGSINNEQFF; CDR3 DNA: TGTGCCAGCAGACGGACTAGCGGGAGTATAAACAATGAGCAGTTCTTC; J gene: TRBJ2-1; V gene: TRBV7-9; CDR3 length: 16; clone size: .; D gene: TRBD2
CDR3 protein: CSVGPSYNEQFF; CDR3 DNA: TGCAGCGTTGGTCCTAGCTACAATGAGCAGTTCTTC; J gene: TRBJ2-1; V gene: TRBV29-1; CDR3 length: 12; clone size: .; D gene: .
CDR3 protein: CASSVNRGSGRENTGELFF; CDR3 DNA: TGTGCCAGCAGCGTTAACAGGGGTAGCGGGAGGGAGAACACCGGGGAGCTGTTTTTT; J gene: TRBJ2-2; V gene: TRBV21-1; CDR3 length: 19; clone size: medium-sized; D gene: .
CDR3 protein: CASGNGGYEQYF; CDR3 DNA: TGCGCCAGTGGAAATGGGGGTTACGAGCAGTACTTC; J gene: TRBJ2-7; V gene: TRBV5-1; CDR3 length: 12; clone size: .; D gene: .
CDR3 protein: CASSQGGVSAQHF; CDR3 DNA: TGTGCCAGCAGCCAAGGGGGGGTCTCGGCCCAGCATTTT; J gene: TRBJ1-5; V gene: TRBV3-1/TRBV3-2; CDR3 length: 13; clone size: .; D gene: .
CDR3 protein: CAQQDTEAFF; CDR3 DNA: TGTGCCCAGCAGGACACTGAAGCTTTCTTT; J gene: TRBJ1-1; V gene: TRBV2; CDR3 length: 10; clone size: once; D gene: .
CDR3 protein: CASSQEAGGETGELFF; CDR3 DNA: TGTGCCAGCAGCCAAGAAGCGGGAGGTGAGACCGGGGAGCTGTTTTTT; J gene: TRBJ2-2; V gene: TRBV4-2; CDR3 length: 16; clone size: .; D gene: TRBD2
CDR3 protein: CASREGGTGELFF; CDR3 DNA: TGTGCCAGCAGGGAGGGGGGAACCGGGGAGCTGTTTTTT; J gene: TRBJ2-2; V gene: TRBV2; CDR3 length: 13; clone size: .; D gene: .
CDR3 protein: CASRAGSYNEQFF; CDR3 DNA: TGTGCCAGCCGGGCGGGTTCCTACAATGAGCAGTTCTTC; J gene: TRBJ2-1; V gene: TRBV12-3/TRBV12-4; CDR3 length: 13; clone size: once; D gene: .
CDR3 protein: CASSSGPRSRDEQFF; CDR3 DNA: TGTGCCAGCAGTTCCGGCCCGCGTAGCCGCGATGAGCAGTTCTTC; J gene: TRBJ2-1; V gene: TRBV27; CDR3 length: 15; clone size: once; D gene: .
CDR3 protein: CASSLKTNYGYTF; CDR3 DNA: TGTGCCAGCAGCTTGAAGACTAACTATGGCTACACCTTC; J gene: TRBJ1-2; V gene: TRBV5-8; CDR3 length: 13; clone size: .; D gene: .
CDR3 protein: CASSPGTTGLQETQYF; CDR3 DNA: TGTGCCAGCTCACCGGGGACGACAGGATTACAAGAGACCCAGTACTTC; J gene: TRBJ2-5; V gene: TRBV18; CDR3 length: 16; clone size: .; D gene: .
CDR3 protein: CASSLTIGTDTQYF; CDR3 DNA: TGTGCCAGCAGCTTAACCATAGGGACAGATACGCAGTATTTT; J gene: TRBJ2-3; V gene: TRBV7-3; CDR3 length: 14; clone size: .; D gene: .
CDR3 protein: CATSRDNYNEQFF; CDR3 DNA: TGTGCCACCAGCAGGGACAACTACAATGAGCAGTTCTTC; J gene: TRBJ2-1; V gene: TRBV15; CDR3 length: 13; clone size: .; D gene: .
CDR3 protein: CASSDPAAGELFF; CDR3 DNA: TGTGCCAGCAGTGACCCGGCGGCCGGGGAGCTGTTTTTT; J gene: TRBJ2-2; V gene: TRBV25-1; CDR3 length: 13; clone size: .; D gene: .
CDR3 protein: CATRQGGNQPQHF; CDR3 DNA: TGTGCCACCCGACAGGGCGGCAATCAGCCCCAGCATTTT; J gene: TRBJ1-5; V gene: TRBV6-5; CDR3 length: 13; clone size: .; D gene: TRBD1
CDR3 protein: CASGSAQTQAYEQYF; CDR3 DNA: TGTGCCAGCGGATCAGCCCAGACCCAAGCCTACGAGCAGTACTTC; J gene: TRBJ2-7; V gene: TRBV28; CDR3 length: 15; clone size: once; D gene: .
CDR3 protein: CAITPGQQNSPLHF; CDR3 DNA: TGTGCCATCACTCCGGGACAGCAGAATTCACCCCTCCACTTT; J gene: TRBJ1-6; V gene: TRBV10-3; CDR3 length: 14; clone size: .; D gene: TRBD1
CDR3 protein: CASSISSGAVQPQHF; CDR3 DNA: TGTGCCAGTAGTATATCGTCAGGGGCCGTGCAGCCCCAGCATTTT; J gene: TRBJ1-5; V gene: TRBV19; CDR3 length: 15; clone size: .; D gene: .
CDR3 protein: CAISVGAGGTGELFF; CDR3 DNA: TGTGCCATCAGTGTGGGAGCGGGAGGAACCGGGGAGCTGTTTTTT; J gene: TRBJ2-2; V gene: TRBV10-3; CDR3 length: 15; clone size: .; D gene: TRBD2
CDR3 protein: CASTALNVANQETQYF; CDR3 DNA: TGTGCCAGCACCGCCCTGAACGTGGCTAACCAAGAGACCCAGTACTTC; J gene: TRBJ2-5; V gene: TRBV6-6; CDR3 length: 16; clone size: .; D gene: .
CDR3 protein: CASSYSGANTEAFF; CDR3 DNA: TGTGCCAGCAGTTACTCGGGAGCTAACACTGAAGCTTTCTTT; J gene: TRBJ1-1; V gene: TRBV6-5; CDR3 length: 14; clone size: .; D gene: .
CDR3 protein: CASSKDRGNQPQHF; CDR3 DNA: TGTGCCAGCAGTAAGGACAGGGGGAATCAGCCCCAGCATTTT; J gene: TRBJ1-5; V gene: TRBV27; CDR3 length: 14; clone size: .; D gene: TRBD1
CDR3 protein: CASSWAGSNQPQHF; CDR3 DNA: TGTGCCAGCAGTTGGGCGGGTAGCAATCAGCCCCAGCATTTT; J gene: TRBJ1-5; V gene: TRBV6-6; CDR3 length: 14; clone size: .; D gene: .
CDR3 protein: CASTPGVGVGTQYF; CDR3 DNA: TGTGCCAGCACCCCGGGGGTTGGTGTCGGGACCCAGTACTTC; J gene: TRBJ2-5; V gene: TRBV27; CDR3 length: 14; clone size: .; D gene: .
CDR3 protein: CATSVRDRDSEKLFF; CDR3 DNA: TGTGCCACCAGCGTCCGGGACAGGGATTCTGAAAAACTGTTTTTT; J gene: TRBJ1-4; V gene: TRBV15; CDR3 length: 15; clone size: .; D gene: TRBD1
CDR3 protein: CASSLGGLSNQPQHF; CDR3 DNA: TGTGCCAGCAGCTTGGGGGGGCTGAGCAATCAGCCCCAGCATTTT; J gene: TRBJ1-5; V gene: TRBV7-9; CDR3 length: 15; clone size: once; D gene: .
CDR3 protein: CASAPGTTIYEQYF; CDR3 DNA: TGTGCCAGCGCCCCCGGGACTACTATCTACGAGCAGTACTTC; J gene: TRBJ2-7; V gene: TRBV27; CDR3 length: 14; clone size: .; D gene: TRBD2
CDR3 protein: CASSYNYSPRDEQYF; CDR3 DNA: TGTGCCAGCAGCTACAACTACAGTCCTCGGGACGAGCAGTACTTC; J gene: TRBJ2-7; V gene: TRBV7-8; CDR3 length: 15; clone size: .; D gene: .
CDR3 protein: CASKIGLSPEQFF; CDR3 DNA: TGTGCCAGCAAAATAGGACTCTCCCCTGAGCAGTTCTTC; J gene: TRBJ2-1; V gene: TRBV11-2; CDR3 length: 13; clone size: .; D gene: .
CDR3 protein: CASSPFPLAEPAYEQYF; CDR3 DNA: TGTGCCAGCAGCCCATTCCCCCTAGCGGAGCCGGCCTACGAGCAGTACTTC; J gene: TRBJ2-7; V gene: TRBV11-2; CDR3 length: 17; clone size: .; D gene: TRBD2
CDR3 protein: CASSQAASEAFF; CDR3 DNA: TGCGCCAGCAGCCAAGCGGCCAGTGAAGCTTTCTTT; J gene: TRBJ1-1; V gene: TRBV4-1; CDR3 length: 12; clone size: few; D gene: .
CDR3 protein: CASSQDYGYTF; CDR3 DNA: TGTGCCAGCAGTCAAGACTATGGCTACACCTTC; J gene: TRBJ1-2; V gene: TRBV28; CDR3 length: 11; clone size: .; D gene: .
CDR3 protein: CASRGGGYEQYF; CDR3 DNA: TGTGCCAGCAGGGGTGGAGGCTACGAGCAGTACTTC; J gene: TRBJ2-7; V gene: TRBV6-5; CDR3 length: 12; clone size: once; D gene: .
CDR3 protein: CASTPLGVPSYEQYF; CDR3 DNA: TGTGCCAGCACCCCACTAGGGGTTCCCTCCTACGAGCAGTACTTC; J gene: TRBJ2-7; V gene: TRBV6-5; CDR3 length: 15; clone size: .; D gene: .
CDR3 protein: CSILQDYEQYF; CDR3 DNA: TGCAGCATCCTCCAGGACTACGAGCAGTACTTC; J gene: TRBJ2-7; V gene: TRBV29-1; CDR3 length: 11; clone size: .; D gene: .
CDR3 protein: CASSSLAGVVNEQFF; CDR3 DNA: TGTGCCAGCAGCTCCCTAGCGGGAGTTGTCAATGAGCAGTTCTTC; J gene: TRBJ2-1; V gene: TRBV7-9; CDR3 length: 15; clone size: .; D gene: TRBD2
CDR3 protein: CASNLAGIPYNEQFF; CDR3 DNA: TGTGCCAGCAATCTAGCGGGGATCCCCTACAATGAGCAGTTCTTC; J gene: TRBJ2-1; V gene: TRBV11-2; CDR3 length: 15; clone size: .; D gene: TRBD2
CDR3 protein: CASRGIGGYTF; CDR3 DNA: TGTGCCAGCAGAGGGATCGGTGGCTACACCTTC; J gene: TRBJ1-2; V gene: TRBV6-4; CDR3 length: 11; clone size: .; D gene: .
CDR3 protein: CASKSLGQGNSPLHF; CDR3 DNA: TGCGCCAGCAAATCCCTGGGACAGGGGAATTCACCCCTCCACTTT; J gene: TRBJ1-6; V gene: TRBV5-1; CDR3 length: 15; clone size: .; D gene: TRBD1